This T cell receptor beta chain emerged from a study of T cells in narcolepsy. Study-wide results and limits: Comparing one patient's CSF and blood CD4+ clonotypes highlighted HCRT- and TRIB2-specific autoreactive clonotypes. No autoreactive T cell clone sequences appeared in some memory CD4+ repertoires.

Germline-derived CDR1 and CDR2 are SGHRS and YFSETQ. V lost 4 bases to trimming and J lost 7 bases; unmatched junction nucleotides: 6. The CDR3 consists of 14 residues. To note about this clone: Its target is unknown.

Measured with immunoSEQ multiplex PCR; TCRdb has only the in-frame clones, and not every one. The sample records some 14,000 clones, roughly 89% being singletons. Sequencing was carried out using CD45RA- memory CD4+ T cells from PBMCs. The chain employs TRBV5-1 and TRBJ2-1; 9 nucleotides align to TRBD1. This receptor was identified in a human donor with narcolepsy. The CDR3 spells CASSTTTGGNEQFF. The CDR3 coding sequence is TGCGCCAGCAGCACGACGACAGGGGGGAATGAGCAGTTCTTC.